This passage covers 32 T cell receptor beta chains from one sample sequenced in a study of T cells in localized non-small cell lung cancer. TCRdb's copy holds only in-frame clones and misses some; the assay was immunoSEQ multiplex PCR. Among roughly 1,900 clones listed, less than 50% were seen once. Sequencing used lung tumor tissue, obtained before any cancer treatment. The receptors originated from a female donor of 60 years or more with stage I lung adenocarcinoma.

The J gene is TRBJ1-1, the V gene TRBV28, with a possible D match to TRBD1 (6 bases). The CDR3 totals 14 residues. Trimming left V 6 bases short and J 4 bases short, with 15 bases between. Germline assignment: CDR1 MDHEN and CDR2 SYDVKM. The CDR3 sequence is CASSLIQGSTEAFF. CDR3 bases: TGTGCCAGCAGCCTCATTCAGGGGAGCACTGAAGCTTTCTTT.

V is TRBV14 and J is TRBJ2-2, with D possibly TRBD2 on 5 matching bases. CDR1 is SGHDN, CDR2 FVKESK, per germline. The CDR3 loop spans 16 amino acids. Trimming shortened V by 3 bases and J by 2 bases, and 13 bases separated the two germline ends. The CDR3 reads CASSQRRGLNTGELFF. The CDR3 nucleotides read TGTGCCAGCAGCCAGAGACGGGGTTTAAACACCGGGGAGCTGTTTTTT.

This chain joins TRBV5-1 and TRBJ1-1, with TRBD1 matching 8 bases. This CDR3 is built from 16 residues. After removal of 4 bases from V and 4 bases from J, the junction contained 12 bases not matched to a gene. The germline CDR1 and CDR2 sequences are SGHRS and YFSETQ. This chain's CDR3 is CASSPGQGFLSTEAFF. The DNA of the CDR3 is TGCGCCAGCAGCCCAGGACAGGGCTTCTTGAGCACTGAAGCTTTCTTT.

The V call is TRBV6-8, the J call TRBJ2-5; maybe TRBD1 (5 bases). The CDR3 extends over 15 amino acids. Germline V gene sequence: CDR1 MNHGY, CDR2 SAAAGT. V gave up 5 bases and J gave up 0 bases, with 13 bases separating them. CDR3 loop: CASSHPGAYQETQYF. DNA for the CDR3: TGTGCCAGCAGTCACCCTGGGGCGTACCAAGAGACCCAGTACTTC.

The chain uses TRBV18 and TRBJ2-4, with D tentatively TRBD2 (7 bases). Trimming cost V 2 bases and J 3 bases, with 14 bases left between them. CDR1 is KGHSH, CDR2 LQKENI, per germline. CDR3 length: 16 residues. This CDR3 reads CASSPGGAFGKNIQYF. CDR3 DNA sequence: TGTGCCAGCTCACCAGGGGGGGCTTTCGGCAAAAACATTCAGTACTTC.

This chain joins TRBV19 and TRBJ2-3, with D uncertain. The V end was cut by 2 bases, the J end by 6 bases, with 15 bases between. The CDR3 has 15 amino acids. Germline V gives CDR1 LNHDA, CDR2 SQIVND (reference sequence). CDR3 coding DNA: TGTGCCAGTAGTATAACCGTTGAATCCAGGGATACGCAGTATTTT. Translating it yields CASSITVESRDTQYF.

The V call is TRBV10-1, the J call TRBJ1-1; tentative D call: TRBD1 (5 bases). Germline CDR1 WNHNN, CDR2 SYGVQD (reference sequence). This CDR3 contains 13 residues. V was shortened by 6 bases and J by 0 bases, with 8 bases between the two germline ends. CDR3: CASSRGVNTEAFF. The CDR3 nucleotides are TGCGCCAGCAGCCGAGGGGTGAACACTGAAGCTTTCTTT.

The chain uses TRBV29-1 and TRBJ1-1, with D unresolved. The CDR3 consists of 12 residues. The V end lost 7 bases, the J end lost 2 bases, and 11 bases lay between the germline ends. Germline loops: CDR1 SQVTM, CDR2 ANQGSEA. Here the CDR3 reads CSARWVNTEAFF. The CDR3 coding sequence is TGCAGCGCCCGTTGGGTCAACACTGAAGCTTTCTTT.

V usage is TRBV19 and J usage is TRBJ1-3; weak D call: TRBD1 (5 bases). Germline V gene lookup returns CDR1 LNHDA and CDR2 SQIVND (reference sequence). Trimming took 3 bases from V and 0 from J, leaving 12 bases between them. The CDR3 contains 16 residues. The CDR3 DNA is TGTGCCAGTAGTATGGGGCTCCCGTACTCTGGAAACACCATATATTTT. Protein sequence: CASSMGLPYSGNTIYF.

The V call is TRBV6-8, the J call TRBJ1-5; the D gene is possibly TRBD1 (5 bases). Looked up from germline, CDR1 is MNHGY and CDR2 is SAAAGT. The CDR3 spans 15 residues. The V end lost 2 bases, the J end lost 0 bases, and 8 bases lay between the germline ends. CDR3 nucleotides: TGTGCCAGCAGTTACGGGGGTTATAGCAATCAGCCCCAGCATTTT. Translation gives CASSYGGYSNQPQHF.

The chain carries TRBV6-8 and TRBJ1-1; D might be TRBD1 (5 bases). The CDR3 totals 14 residues. CDR1 is MNHGY and CDR2 is SAAAGT in the germline V gene. V lost 4 bases and J lost 6, with 15 bases in between. CDR3 nucleotide sequence: TGTGCCAGCAGTTCCTCGAGGCCGGGGGCTGAAGCTTTCTTT. Encoded protein: CASSSSRPGAEAFF.

The V gene is TRBV19, the J gene TRBJ2-5, with D perhaps matching TRBD1 or TRBD2 (5 bases each). CDR1 and CDR2 (germline): LNHDA, SQIVND (reference sequence). The germline V and J ends were trimmed by 4 bases and 2 bases, with 8 bases remaining between them. The CDR3 totals 13 residues. The CDR3 region has the DNA TGTGCCAGTAGTACGGGACGGCAAGAGACCCAGTACTTC. Protein product: CASSTGRQETQYF.

The V and J genes are TRBV28 and TRBJ1-3; 9 nucleotides match TRBD1. The germline CDR1 and CDR2 sequences are MDHEN and SYDVKM. J lost 0 bases, V lost 5 bases, and 14 bases had no gene match. The CDR3 loop spans 19 amino acids. The CDR3 here is CASSLPGTGSTLSGNTIYF. The CDR3 bases are TGTGCCAGCAGTCTCCCCGGGACAGGGTCAACTCTCTCTGGAAACACCATATATTTT.

The table lists this clone with a few counts. This chain uses TRBV11-3 with TRBJ1-4; possible D gene TRBD1, 5 bases. Per the germline V gene, CDR1 is SGHNT and CDR2 is YENEEA. V was cut by 6 bases and J by 3 bases, with 11 bases left in between. The CDR3 length is 14 residues. The CDR3 here is CASRAGYPNEKLFF. The CDR3 DNA reads TGTGCCAGCAGGGCAGGGTACCCTAATGAAAAACTGTTTTTT.

V is TRBV29-1 and J is TRBJ2-7; possible D gene TRBD1, 5 bases. Germline CDR1 is SQVTM and CDR2 is ANQGSEA. The CDR3 is 13 residues long. V lost 5 bases, J lost 1 base, and 12 bases lay in between. The DNA for the CDR3 is TGCAGCGTTACTGGTAAGGGGTCCTACGAGCAGTACTTC. It yields the protein CSVTGKGSYEQYF.

This clone was observed a handful of times. The rearrangement uses TRBV11-3 and TRBJ1-1; D is perhaps TRBD1 (5 bases). From germline, CDR1 is SGHNT and CDR2 YENEEA. V lost 1 base, J lost 7 bases, and 13 bases lay in between. The CDR3 covers 14 residues. CDR3 coding DNA: TGTGCCAGCAGCTTAGGTTGGGGCTCGGATGAAGCTTTCTTT. Translating it yields CASSLGWGSDEAFF.

The chain recombines TRBV6-7 with TRBJ2-1; 15 bases are a match to TRBD2. TRBV6-7 is sorted into the ORF group, with uncertain function. This CDR3 is 15 amino acids long. With 6 bases clipped from V and 7 bases from J, the junction kept 4 bases outside the gene matches. As DNA, the CDR3 is TGTGCCAGCAGCGACGGACTAGCGGGGGGGAATGAGCAGTTCTTC. Protein: CASSDGLAGGNEQFF.

This clone is large by share. J is TRBJ1-4 and V is TRBV15; D not resolved. Germline V gene sequence: CDR1 LNHNV, CDR2 YYDKDF (reference sequence). The CDR3 totals 14 residues. V shed 0 bases and J shed 8 bases, with 10 bases lying between them. The CDR3 loop is CATSRDQGGEKLFF. The CDR3 coding sequence is TGTGCCACCAGCAGAGACCAAGGAGGGGAAAAACTGTTTTTT. Variable domain in full (rest from reference TRBV15 and TRBJ1-4): DAMVIQNPRYQVTQFGKPVTLSCSQTLNHNVMYWYQQKSSQAPKLLFHYYDKDFNNEADTPDNFQSRRPNTSFCFLDIRSPGLGDTAMYLCATSRDQGGEKLFFGSGTQLSVL.

This clone was counted between two and nine times. The V and J genes are TRBV2 and TRBJ1-1, with D perhaps TRBD1 (5 bases). The V and J ends lost 6 bases and 0 bases respectively, with 8 bases between them. Germline V gene sequence: CDR1 SNHLY, CDR2 FYNNEI. This CDR3 is built from 13 residues. CDR3 region: CASRRGMNTEAFF. DNA for the CDR3: TGTGCCAGCAGGAGGGGTATGAACACTGAAGCTTTCTTT.

The CDR3 DNA reads as TGTGCCAGCAGTTTATACGGGGGCAGGGGTGAAGCTTTCTTT. Protein: CASSLYGGRGEAFF. The V and J genes are TRBV28 and TRBJ1-1; a weak D match, TRBD1 (6 bases). This CDR3 is 14 amino acids long. The germline V gene encodes CDR1 MDHEN and CDR2 SYDVKM. Trimming cost V 1 base and J 7 bases, with 13 bases left between them.

Worth noting for this clone: The junction departs from the called germline gene at one end, perhaps through a read error. V gene TRBV11-3 combines with J gene TRBJ2-7; tentative D call: TRBD2 (5 bases). Germline values: CDR1 SGHNT, CDR2 YENEEA. The CDR3 runs 17 residues. The DNA for the CDR3 is TGTGCCAGCAGCCTAGACCCCTTCGTGAGAATTGGAGGCGAGCAGTACTTC. Amino acid sequence: CASSLDPFVRIGGEQYF.

Written as DNA, the CDR3 is TGTGCTAGTGCCGCGAGAGATACGCAGTATTTT. As protein: CASAARDTQYF. The rearrangement joins TRBV12-5 to TRBJ2-3; no firm D call. Germline V gene data show CDR1 as LGHNT and CDR2 as FRNRAP. Trimming cost V 7 bases and J 5 bases, with 7 bases left between them. The CDR3 totals 11 residues.

By sample fraction, this clone is medium-sized. The V call is TRBV9, the J call TRBJ1-1; D gene ambiguous. The CDR3 runs to 15 residues. The germline V gene has CDR1 SGDLS and CDR2 YYNGEE. V lost 5 bases, J lost 2 bases, and 16 bases lay in between. The CDR3 region has the DNA TGTGCCAGCAGTGAATTGGTACAGATAAACACTGAAGCTTTCTTT. It codes for CASSELVQINTEAFF.

Concerning this clone itself: Germline and junction disagree at one end, which may indicate a read error. The J gene is TRBJ2-1, the V gene TRBV9, with TRBD2 identical over 13 bases. The CDR3 loop spans 18 amino acids. Germline lookup yields CDR1 SGDLS and CDR2 YYNGEE. CDR3 sequence: CASSVEEGLAGTYNEQFF. The DNA of the CDR3 is TGTGCCAGCAGCGTAGAGGAGGGACTAGCGGGGACCTACAATGAACAGTTCTTC.

About this clone: A read error may account for a junction end that differs from germline. This sequence joins TRBV19 and TRBJ1-2, with 10 bases lining up with TRBD1. The CDR3 has 17 amino acids. Per germline, CDR1 LNHDA and CDR2 SQIVND (reference sequence). The CDR3 coding sequence is TGTGCTAGTAGTATAGATCTATCAACGGGACAGGGGAGAGGCTACACCTTC. It is translated as CASSIDLSTGQGRGYTF.

The genes are TRBV18 and TRBJ1-1; possibly TRBD1 for D (5 bases). Germline V gene data show CDR1 as KGHSH and CDR2 as LQKENI. The V end lost 2 bases, the J end lost 6 bases, and 7 bases lay between the germline ends. CDR3 length: 12 residues. The DNA for the CDR3 is TGTGCCAGCTCACCAGACAGAGCTGAAGCTTTCTTT. This codes for CASSPDRAEAFF.

This clone was picked up a small number of times. The V gene is TRBV29-1, the J gene TRBJ2-3; D is possibly TRBD1 or TRBD2 (5 bases each). The ends were cut back, 6 bases at V and 4 bases at J, with 23 bases in the middle. This CDR3 region has 16 residues. Per germline, CDR1 SQVTM and CDR2 ANQGSEA. CDR3 sequence (DNA): TGCAGCGTGAAAGGCAGCGCTGCCGGGGCGTCAGATACGCAGTATTTT. Translated, it gives CSVKGSAAGASDTQYF.

This sequence joins TRBV19 and TRBJ1-2; D is uncertain. Per the germline V gene, CDR1 is LNHDA and CDR2 is SQIVND (reference sequence). There are 14 residues in the CDR3. Trimming took off 7 bases at V and 3 bases at J, with 15 bases between the two ends. The CDR3 loop is CASNWNPRDYGYTF. In DNA, the CDR3 is TGTGCCAGTAATTGGAACCCGCGGGACTATGGCTACACCTTC.

The gene calls are TRBV1 and TRBJ2-7; the table names TRBD2, a call not compared with the DNA. TRBV1 is recorded as a pseudogene. CDR3 size: 15 residues. CDR3 in DNA: TGCGCCAGCAGCCAGATTACTAGCGGGGAAAACGAGCAGTACTTC. As protein: CASSQITSGENEQYF.

The chain's CDR3 is CSVLRNAGTVSTDTQYF. The CDR3 DNA reads as TGCAGCGTTCTCCGTAACGCCGGGACCGTCAGCACAGATACGCAGTATTTT. The chain recombines TRBV29-1 with TRBJ2-3; either TRBD1 or TRBD2 may supply D (5 bases each). V was shortened by 5 bases and J by 0 bases, with 21 bases between the two germline ends. The CDR3 has 17 residues. Germline CDR1 reads SQVTM; CDR2 reads ANQGSEA.

This chain joins TRBV19 and TRBJ1-5, with 7 bases matching TRBD1. Per germline, CDR1 LNHDA and CDR2 SQIVND (reference sequence). The V and J ends lost 2 bases and 3 bases, in that order; junction bases with no gene match: 4. This CDR3 has 15 amino acids. This CDR3 reads CASSITGVNNQPQHF. CDR3 nucleotides: TGTGCCAGTAGTATAACAGGGGTGAACAATCAGCCCCAGCATTTT.

This clone was counted only a few times. The chain carries TRBV11-3 and TRBJ1-4, with a weak D call TRBD1 (5 bases). V gave up 5 bases and J gave up 2 bases, with 15 bases separating them. Germline V gene lookup returns CDR1 SGHNT and CDR2 YENEEA. The CDR3 is 16 residues long. The CDR3 region has the DNA TGTGCCAGCAGCAAACCCGACAGCCCCACTAATGAAAAACTGTTTTTT. Translating it yields CASSKPDSPTNEKLFF.